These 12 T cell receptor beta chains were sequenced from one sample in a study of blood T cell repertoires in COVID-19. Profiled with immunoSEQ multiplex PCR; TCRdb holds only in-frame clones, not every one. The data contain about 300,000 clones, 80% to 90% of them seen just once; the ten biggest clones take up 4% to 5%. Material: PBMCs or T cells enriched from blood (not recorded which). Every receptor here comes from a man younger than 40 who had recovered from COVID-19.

The CDR3 DNA reads TGTGCCAGCAGTTCGGGACAGCACATTTCGGATGGCTACACCTTC. This gives the protein CASSSGQHISDGYTF. The chain combines TRBV6-5 with TRBJ1-2; 7 nucleotides line up with TRBD1. CDR1 is MNHEY, CDR2 SVGAGI, per germline. The CDR3 has 15 residues. V was clipped by 4 bases and J by 6 bases; unmatched bases: 11.

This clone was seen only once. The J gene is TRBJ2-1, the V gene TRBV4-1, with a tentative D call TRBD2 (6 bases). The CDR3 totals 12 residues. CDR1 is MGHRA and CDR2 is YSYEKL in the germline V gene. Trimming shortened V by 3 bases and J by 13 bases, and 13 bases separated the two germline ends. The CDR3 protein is CASSQAGTLQFF. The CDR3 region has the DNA TGCGCCAGCAGCCAGGCCGGGACTTTACAGTTCTTC.

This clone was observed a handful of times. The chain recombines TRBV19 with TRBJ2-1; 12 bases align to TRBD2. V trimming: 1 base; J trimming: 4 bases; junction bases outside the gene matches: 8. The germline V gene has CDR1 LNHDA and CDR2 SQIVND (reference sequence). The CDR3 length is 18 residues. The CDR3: CASSIALWTSGAYNEQFF. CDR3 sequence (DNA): TGTGCCAGTAGTATAGCCCTCTGGACTAGCGGGGCGTACAATGAGCAGTTCTTC.

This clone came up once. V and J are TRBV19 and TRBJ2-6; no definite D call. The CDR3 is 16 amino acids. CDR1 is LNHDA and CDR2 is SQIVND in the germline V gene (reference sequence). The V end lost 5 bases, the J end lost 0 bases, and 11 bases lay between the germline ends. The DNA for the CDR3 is TGTGCCAGTAGTCTGGCTACTACCTCTGGGGCCAACGTCCTGACTTTC. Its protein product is CASSLATTSGANVLTF.

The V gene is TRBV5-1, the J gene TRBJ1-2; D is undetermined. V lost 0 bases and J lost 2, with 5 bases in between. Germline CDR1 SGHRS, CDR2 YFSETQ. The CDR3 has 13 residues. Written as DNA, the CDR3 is TGCGCCAGCAGCTTGGTAACAAACTATGGCTACACCTTC. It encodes CASSLVTNYGYTF.

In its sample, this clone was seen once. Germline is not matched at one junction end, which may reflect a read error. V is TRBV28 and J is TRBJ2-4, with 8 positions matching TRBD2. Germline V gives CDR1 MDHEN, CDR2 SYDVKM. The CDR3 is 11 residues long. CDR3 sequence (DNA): TGTGCCACCGCGACCGGGACTAGACTATGCTTC. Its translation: CATATGTRLCF. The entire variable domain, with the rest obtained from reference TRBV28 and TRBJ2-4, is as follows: DVKVTQSSRYLVKRTGEKVFLECVQDMDHENMFWYRQDPGLGLRLIYFSYDVKMKEKGDIPEGYSVSREKKERFSLILESASTNQTSMYLCATATGTRLCFGAGTRLSVL.

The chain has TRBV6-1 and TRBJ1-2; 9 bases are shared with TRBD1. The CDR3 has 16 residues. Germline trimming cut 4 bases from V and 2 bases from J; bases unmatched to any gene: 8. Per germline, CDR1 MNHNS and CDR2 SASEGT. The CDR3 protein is CASSGGRGTGNYGYTF. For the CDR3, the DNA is TGTGCCAGCAGTGGGGGGCGCGGGACAGGGAACTATGGCTACACCTTC.

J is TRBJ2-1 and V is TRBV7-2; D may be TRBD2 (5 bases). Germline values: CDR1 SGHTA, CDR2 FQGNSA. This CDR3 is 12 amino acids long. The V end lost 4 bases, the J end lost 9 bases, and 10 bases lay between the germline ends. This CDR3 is CASSYSRGEQFF. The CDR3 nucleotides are TGTGCCAGCAGCTACAGTCGGGGTGAGCAGTTCTTC.

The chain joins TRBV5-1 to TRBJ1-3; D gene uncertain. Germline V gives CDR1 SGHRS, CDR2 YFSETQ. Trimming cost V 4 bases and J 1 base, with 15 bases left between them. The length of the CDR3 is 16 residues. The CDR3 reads CASSPDSGGSGNTIYF. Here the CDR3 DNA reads TGCGCCAGCAGCCCCGACTCCGGAGGGTCTGGAAACACCATATATTTT.

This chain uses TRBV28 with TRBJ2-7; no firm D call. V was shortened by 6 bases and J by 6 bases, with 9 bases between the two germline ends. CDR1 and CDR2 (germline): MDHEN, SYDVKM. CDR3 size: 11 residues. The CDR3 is CASRQQSEQYF. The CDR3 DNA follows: TGTGCCAGCAGACAACAGAGCGAGCAGTACTTC.

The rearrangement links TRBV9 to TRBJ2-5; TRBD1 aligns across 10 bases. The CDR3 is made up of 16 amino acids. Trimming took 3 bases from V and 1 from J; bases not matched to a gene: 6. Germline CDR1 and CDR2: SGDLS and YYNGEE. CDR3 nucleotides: TGTGCCAGCAGCGACCGGGACAGGGGCCCCCAAGAGACCCAGTACTTC. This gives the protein CASSDRDRGPQETQYF.

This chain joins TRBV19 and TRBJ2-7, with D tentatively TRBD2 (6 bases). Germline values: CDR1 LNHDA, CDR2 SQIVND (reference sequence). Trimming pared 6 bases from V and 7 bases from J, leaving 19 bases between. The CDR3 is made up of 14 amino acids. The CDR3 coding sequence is TGTGCCAGTAGCAGGTTGTCTATGGGGGGAGAGCAGTACTTC. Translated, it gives CASSRLSMGGEQYF.